This T cell receptor (beta chain) derives from a study of spatial heterogeneity in lung cancer. About the study: Donors were 55 to 75 untreated early-stage non-small cell lung cancer patients. Sequencing covered available follow-up PBMC samples collected a median of roughly 2 years after resection. Consistent detection of more beta-chain than alpha-chain sequences was observed.

TCRdb reprocessed the 5' RACE reads with MiXCR, giving one entry per CDR3 protein. The sample lists 72,000 or so distinct CDR3 sequences; around 8.9% were seen once. J was trimmed by 7 bases and V by 1 base; bases with no gene match: 10. The CDR3 runs 16 residues. Time point reported: blood at routine non-recurrence follow-up after resection. Unsorted whole RNA of tumor, nontumor lung or frozen PBMC was sequenced. Sequenced here: PBMCs, sampled at follow-up. This chain links TRBV12-3 or TRBV12-4 with TRBJ2-7; 10 bases agree with TRBD2. The sequence came from a female donor with early-stage non-small cell lung cancer. CDR3 in DNA: TGTGCCAGCAGTTTAGAGATTGCTAGCGGGAGTGGGGAGCAGTACTTC. Its translation: CASSLEIASGSGEQYF.